This note documents a single TCR beta chain sequence. The CDR3 has 17 amino acids. Trimming took 6 bases from V and 3 from J, leaving 21 bases between them. Germline lookup yields CDR1 KGHSH and CDR2 LQKENI. This specimen comes from a study of T cell changes during pregnancy in multiple sclerosis. The data were produced by immunoSEQ multiplex PCR, yet TCRdb's version contains in-frame clones alone and is incomplete. The data contain about 93,000 clones, roughly 92% of them singletons. The sample was peripheral blood, taken after pregnancy. This chain connects TRBV18 to TRBJ2-4, with TRBD2 as a possible D gene (7 bases). This receptor was identified in a female donor with multiple sclerosis, enrolled in a pregnancy study. The CDR3 DNA is TGTGCCAGCTCCCCGTCGCTCGGGGGGCTTAACAAAAACATTCAGTACTTC. Amino acid sequence: CASSPSLGGLNKNIQYF. The variable domain in full, with the rest retrieved from reference TRBV18 and TRBJ2-4, is NAGVMQNPRHLVRRRGQEARLRCSPMKGHSHVYWYRQLPEEGLKFMVYLQKENIIDESGMPKERFSAEFPKEGPSILRIQQVVRGDSAAYFCASSPSLGGLNKNIQYFGAGTRLSVL.